A single sample is the source of the 3 T cell receptor beta chains below, sequenced in a study of response to subunit inactivated influenza vaccine. One entry per CDR3 protein, called by TCRdb with MiXCR from the RT-PCR reads. In the table there are about 160,000 distinct CDR3 sequences, over 8.5% of which are singletons. Sequenced here: CD8+ T cells sorted from PBMCs, sampled less than 30 months after vaccination. The receptors come from a man aged 45 to 70 who received an inactivated influenza vaccine.

This sequence joins TRBV6-2 or TRBV6-3 and TRBJ2-5; D gene unclear. Germline values: CDR1 MNHEY, CDR2 SVGEGT. The CDR3 covers 14 residues. Deletions cut 7 bases from V and 5 bases from J, with 17 bases between. The CDR3 DNA follows: TGTGCCAGCACCGAAAGAAGGGTCGGGGAGACCCAGTACTTC. This translates into CASTERRVGETQYF.

The chain's CDR3 is CASSQGTTNEKLFF. The CDR3 coding sequence is TGTGCCAGCAGCCAGGGGACAACTAATGAAAAACTGTTTTTT. The rearrangement links TRBV4-2 to TRBJ1-4; D not certain. There are 14 residues in the CDR3. CDR1 and CDR2 from the germline V gene are LGHNA and YNFKEQ. Trimming pared 3 bases from V and 0 bases from J, leaving 5 bases between.

This chain joins TRBV27 and TRBJ2-1; weak D call: TRBD2 (5 bases). The CDR3 covers 12 residues. Germline CDR1 and CDR2: MNHEY and SMNVEV (reference sequence). Trimming shortened V by 7 bases and J by 3 bases, and 7 bases separated the two germline ends. Written as DNA, the CDR3 is TGTGCCAGCAAAACTAGCTACAATGAGCAGTTCTTC. Translating gives CASKTSYNEQFF.